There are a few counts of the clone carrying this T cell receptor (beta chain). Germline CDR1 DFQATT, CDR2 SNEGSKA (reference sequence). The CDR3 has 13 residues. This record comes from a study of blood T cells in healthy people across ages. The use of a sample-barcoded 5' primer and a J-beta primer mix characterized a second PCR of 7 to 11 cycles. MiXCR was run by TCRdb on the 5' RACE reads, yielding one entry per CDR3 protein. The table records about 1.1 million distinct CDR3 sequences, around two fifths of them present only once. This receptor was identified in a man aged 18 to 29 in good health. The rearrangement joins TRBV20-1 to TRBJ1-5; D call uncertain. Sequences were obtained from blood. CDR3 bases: TGCAGCGCGTCCGGGTCGGGCAATCAGCCCCAGCATTTT. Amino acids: CSASGSGNQPQHF.